The following is a TCR beta chain sequence with its context. This sample was taken from a study of control samples from healthy donors and cancer patients. V lost 2 bases, J lost 0 bases, and 7 bases stayed unmatched. The germline CDR1 and CDR2 sequences are SGHAT and FQNNGV. The CDR3 sequence is 17 residues long. Profiling relied on immunoSEQ multiplex PCR, and the TCRdb table lists in-frame clones only, not all of them. The data hold 120,000 or so clones, with less than 90% observed a single time. The rearrangement links TRBV11-2 to TRBJ2-4; TRBD2 matches 7 bases. This TCR derives from a man between 18 and 29 years old in good health. The sample taken for sequencing was blood. Written as DNA, the CDR3 is TGTGCCAGCAGCTTAAGCGGGGACTTAGGAGCCAAAAACATTCAGTACTTC. The encoded protein is CASSLSGDLGAKNIQYF.